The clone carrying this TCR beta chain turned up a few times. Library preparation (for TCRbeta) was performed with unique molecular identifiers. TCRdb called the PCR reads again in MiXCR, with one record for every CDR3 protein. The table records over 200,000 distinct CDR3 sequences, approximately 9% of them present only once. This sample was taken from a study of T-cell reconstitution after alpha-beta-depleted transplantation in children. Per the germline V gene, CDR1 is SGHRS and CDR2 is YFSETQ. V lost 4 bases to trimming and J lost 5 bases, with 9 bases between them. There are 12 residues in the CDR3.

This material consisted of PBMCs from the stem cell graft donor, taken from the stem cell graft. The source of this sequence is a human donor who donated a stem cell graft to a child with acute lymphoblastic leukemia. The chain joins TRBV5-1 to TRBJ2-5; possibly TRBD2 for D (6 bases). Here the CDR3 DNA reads TGCGCCAGCAGCGGAGGGGACGAGACCCAGTACTTC. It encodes CASSGGDETQYF.